This TCR beta chain originates from a study of PD-L1 blockade in urothelial cancer. The wider study: Blood samples had a median of around 150,000 T cells.

V lost 4 bases and J lost 6; bases outside the gene matches: 10. The germline gives CDR1 LGHNA, CDR2 YNFKEQ. This CDR3 spans 15 amino acids. Sequenced by immunoSEQ multiplex PCR; TCRdb stores in-frame clones only, minus some. The table includes around 120,000 clones, around 89% detected once. Described time point: peripheral blood 6 weeks after treatment start. The starting material was PBMCs, obtained around atezolizumab (anti-PD-L1) treatment. The receptor was derived from a man in his fifties or sixties with urothelial cancer. The chain couples TRBV4-2 to TRBJ2-7; 9 nucleotides agree with TRBD1. The CDR3 sequence is CASSLSDRGGLEQYF. In nucleotides, the CDR3 is TGTGCCAGCAGCCTCTCGGACAGGGGAGGTCTCGAGCAGTACTTC.